Below are 27 T cell receptor beta chains sequenced from a single sample in a study of early T cells in non-severe SARS-CoV-2 infection. TCRdb passed the 5' RACE reads through MiXCR, listing each CDR3 protein once. This table has 75,000 to 100,000 distinct CDR3 sequences, 14% to 15% appearing once. Sequencing was carried out using whole blood. These receptors all come from an adult who was a healthcare worker with PCR-confirmed SARS-CoV-2 infection or an uninfected control (not recorded which).

This clonotype was seen ten or more times. This sequence joins TRBV11-1 and TRBJ1-2, with D possibly TRBD1 on 5 matching bases. V was shortened by 5 bases and J by 8 bases, with 12 bases between the two germline ends. The CDR3 spans 12 residues. CDR1 and CDR2 (germline): SGHAT, FQDESV (reference sequence). CDR3 nucleotide sequence: TGTGCCAGCAGCCCGGGGCAAACGGGCTACACCTTC. Its protein product is CASSPGQTGYTF.

The J gene is TRBJ2-3, the V gene TRBV9; D gene uncertain. V shed 4 bases and J shed 3 bases, with 12 bases lying between them. Germline CDR1 is SGDLS and CDR2 is YYNGEE. This CDR3 has 14 residues. CDR3 nucleotides: TGTGCCAGCAGCCCTAAGCTATTTACAGATACGCAGTATTTT. It codes for CASSPKLFTDTQYF. The complete variable domain, with remaining parts taken from reference TRBV9 and TRBJ2-3, reads DSGVTQTPKHLITATGQRVTLRCSPRSGDLSVYWYQQSLDQGLQFLIQYYNGEERAKGNILERFSAQQFPDLHSELNLSSLELGDSALYFCASSPKLFTDTQYFGPGTRLTVL.

This clonotype was seen more than once but under ten times. This rearrangement joins TRBV19 to TRBJ2-2; 7 bases fit TRBD1. Germline CDR1 is LNHDA and CDR2 is SQIVND (reference sequence). The CDR3 consists of 17 residues. V shed 0 bases, J shed 5 bases, and the junction held 9 bases outside the gene matches. CDR3 in amino acids: CASSIDAEGGLTGELFF. CDR3 sequence (DNA): TGTGCCAGTAGTATAGATGCGGAAGGGGGCTTGACCGGGGAGCTGTTTTTT.

This clonotype came up once. The chain employs TRBV6-9 and TRBJ2-3; possible D gene TRBD2, 6 bases. Germline-derived CDR1 and CDR2 are MNHGY and SVAAGI. This CDR3 region has 16 residues. Trimming took off 0 bases at V and 2 bases at J, with 12 bases between the two ends. CDR3 protein: CASSYSEGPATDTQYF. The CDR3 region has the DNA TGTGCCAGCAGTTATTCGGAGGGTCCCGCCACAGATACGCAGTATTTT.

The V call is TRBV7-2, the J call TRBJ2-7; D unclear. Germline CDR1 SGHTA, CDR2 FQGNSA. The CDR3 consists of 14 residues. Trimming left V 0 bases short and J 5 bases short, with 11 bases between. The CDR3 nucleotides read TGTGCCAGCAGCTTAGCAGGACCGCCTCACGAGCAGTACTTC. It codes for CASSLAGPPHEQYF.

This clonotype was found many times. J is TRBJ1-2 and V is TRBV6-1; D gene unclear. V was cut by 1 base and J by 8 bases, with 14 bases left in between. Germline values: CDR1 MNHNS, CDR2 SASEGT. The CDR3 consists of 14 residues. The CDR3 spells CASSEGISTGGYTF. CDR3 sequence (DNA): TGTGCCAGCAGTGAAGGTATCTCTACGGGGGGCTACACCTTC.

This clonotype occurred many times. The chain employs TRBV14 and TRBJ1-4; D is uncertain. Trimming left V 3 bases short and J 8 bases short, with 10 bases between. Per germline, CDR1 SGHDN and CDR2 FVKESK. The CDR3 has 13 amino acids. For the CDR3, the DNA is TGTGCCAGCAGCCACGGGGTTGGGGAAAAACTGTTTTTT. As protein: CASSHGVGEKLFF.

This rearrangement joins TRBV18 to TRBJ2-7; 7 positions match TRBD1. CDR1 and CDR2 (germline): KGHSH, LQKENI. J was trimmed by 2 bases and V by 6 bases; bases with no gene match: 7. The CDR3 totals 14 residues. The chain's CDR3 is CASSTGTVTYEQYF. Here the CDR3 DNA reads TGTGCCAGCTCGACCGGGACAGTAACCTACGAGCAGTACTTC. Together with reference TRBV18 and TRBJ2-7, the CDR3 gives the full variable domain: NAGVMQNPRHLVRRRGQEARLRCSPMKGHSHVYWYRQLPEEGLKFMVYLQKENIIDESGMPKERFSAEFPKEGPSILRIQQVVRGDSAAYFCASSTGTVTYEQYFGPGTRLTVT.

This clonotype was found a few times. The chain carries TRBV12-3 or TRBV12-4 and TRBJ1-1; the D gene is possibly TRBD1 (5 bases). V was clipped by 4 bases and J by 4 bases, with 13 bases between them. The CDR3 is 14 residues long. CDR3 DNA sequence: TGTGCCAGCAGTTCAAGGGGACCAAGCACTGAAGCTTTCTTT. This encodes CASSSRGPSTEAFF.

This clonotype showed up many times. V is TRBV20-1 and J is TRBJ1-1; 8 nucleotides match TRBD1. The CDR3 extends over 14 amino acids. In germline, CDR1 is DFQATT, CDR2 SNEGSKA (reference sequence). The ends lost 3 bases at V and 0 bases at J; junction bases unmatched: 3. Here the CDR3 DNA reads TGCAGTGCTAGGAGGACAGGGATGAACACTGAAGCTTTCTTT. Translation gives CSARRTGMNTEAFF.

The gene calls are TRBV6-2 or TRBV6-3 and TRBJ2-5; weak D call: TRBD1 (6 bases). Trimming took off 2 bases at V and 4 bases at J, with 8 bases between the two ends. Per the germline V gene, CDR1 is MNHEY and CDR2 is SVGEGT. The CDR3 runs 13 residues. CDR3 DNA sequence: TGTGCCAGCAGTTACGGGGGCGGAGAGACCCAGTACTTC. Translating gives CASSYGGGETQYF.

This clonotype was seen once. The CDR3 DNA reads as TGTGCCAGCAGCTTTTCAGGGGCGGGTTCACCCCTCCACTTT. It is translated as CASSFSGAGSPLHF. V and J are TRBV5-4 and TRBJ1-6; a weak D match, TRBD1 (6 bases). Trimming took off 2 bases at V and 9 bases at J, with 12 bases between the two ends. The germline V gene has CDR1 SGHNT and CDR2 YYREEE (reference sequence). The length of the CDR3 is 14 residues.

This clonotype was seen repeatedly, ten times or more. The gene calls are TRBV29-1 and TRBJ2-1; D possibly corresponds to TRBD2 (5 bases). This CDR3 comprises 12 residues. Germline V gene data show CDR1 as SQVTM and CDR2 as ANQGSEA. V lost 6 bases and J lost 8, with 14 bases in between. CDR3 nucleotide sequence: TGCAGCGTGTCCATCGGGCGGGATGAGCAGTTCTTC. Protein: CSVSIGRDEQFF.

This CDR3 is CSSGTADGQFF. The CDR3 DNA reads as TGCAGCTCCGGGACAGCGGACGGGCAGTTCTTC. V and J are TRBV29-1 and TRBJ2-1; 7 bases fit TRBD1. The V and J ends lost 8 bases and 12 bases, in that order; junction bases with no gene match: 10. This CDR3 has 11 amino acids. The germline V gene encodes CDR1 SQVTM and CDR2 ANQGSEA.

The chain combines TRBV6-6 with TRBJ2-1; 7 bases are a match to TRBD2. J lost 10 bases, V lost 2 bases, and 2 bases had no gene match. Germline lookup yields CDR1 MNHNY and CDR2 SVGAGI (reference sequence). The CDR3 extends over 12 amino acids. This CDR3 reads CASSYGTKEQFF. CDR3 bases: TGTGCCAGCAGTTACGGGACTAAGGAGCAGTTCTTC.

This clonotype was found a few times. The CDR3 protein is CASSENSGGVLIDEQFF. The CDR3 DNA sequence: TGCGCCAGCAGTGAGAATAGCGGGGGGGTTTTAATAGATGAGCAGTTCTTC. The genes are TRBV10-2 and TRBJ2-1, with 11 positions matching TRBD2. The V gene end was trimmed by 2 bases and the J gene end by 8 bases; junction bases not matched to a gene: 11. CDR1 is WSHSY, CDR2 SAAADI, per germline. The CDR3 covers 17 residues.

This clonotype was counted only a few times. The chain joins TRBV6-2 or TRBV6-3 to TRBJ1-6, with a weak D call TRBD1 (6 bases). The CDR3 covers 13 residues. CDR1 is MNHEY and CDR2 is SVGEGT in the germline V gene. The V end lost 6 bases, the J end lost 8 bases, and 11 bases lay between the germline ends. The CDR3 reads CASRETGYSPLHF. The CDR3 nucleotides are TGTGCCAGCAGGGAGACAGGTTATTCACCCCTCCACTTT.

This chain uses TRBV29-1 with TRBJ2-3; 8 bases line up with TRBD1. The V gene's germline CDR1 is SQVTM and CDR2 ANQGSEA. V shed 7 bases, J shed 6 bases, and the junction held 9 bases outside the gene matches. This CDR3 is built from 13 residues. The CDR3 region has the DNA TGCAGCGGCGGACAGGGTCCTAGGGATACGCAGTATTTT. Translation: CSGGQGPRDTQYF.

This clonotype came up a few times. The chain links TRBV7-9 to TRBJ1-6; D possibly corresponds to TRBD1 (5 bases). CDR1 is SEHNR and CDR2 is FQNEAQ in the germline V gene (reference sequence). Trimming removed 5 bases from V and 8 bases from J, with 13 bases in between. CDR3 length: 14 amino acids. In DNA, the CDR3 is TGTGCCAGCAGCGGGACTTGGGGCGATTCACCCCTCCACTTT. Its protein is CASSGTWGDSPLHF.

This clonotype has only a few counts. V gene TRBV13 combines with J gene TRBJ2-5; 10 bases match TRBD1. Germline CDR1 and CDR2: PRHDT and FYEKMQ (reference sequence). CDR3 size: 17 residues. The ends lost 5 bases at V and 5 bases at J; junction bases unmatched: 14. As DNA, the CDR3 is TGTGCCAGCAGCCTGAGACAGGGGGCGACCGTCGTCGAGACCCAGTACTTC. Amino acid sequence: CASSLRQGATVVETQYF. Filled out from reference TRBV13 and TRBJ2-5, the complete variable domain reads AAGVIQSPRHLIKEKRETATLKCYPIPRHDTVYWYQQGPGQDPQFLISFYEKMQSDKGSIPDRFSAQQFSDYHSELNMSSLELGDSALYFCASSLRQGATVVETQYFGPGTRLLVL.

Only a few counts were recorded for this clonotype. The genes are TRBV19 and TRBJ1-2; D gene ambiguous. The CDR3 is 15 residues long. The germline CDR1 and CDR2 sequences are LNHDA and SQIVND (reference sequence). V was cut by 5 bases and J by 5 bases, with 18 bases left in between. This CDR3 reads CASSYYGGITYGYTF. The CDR3 DNA reads TGTGCCAGTAGTTATTACGGCGGTATAACGTATGGCTACACCTTC.

The V call is TRBV5-4, the J call TRBJ2-7; the match to TRBD1 covers 7 bases. The CDR3 runs 14 residues. Per the germline V gene, CDR1 is SGHNT and CDR2 is YYREEE (reference sequence). V dropped 2 bases and J dropped 2; count of bases not matched to a gene: 4. In nucleotides, the CDR3 is TGTGCCAGCAGCTTAGACAGGGCTACCTACGAGCAGTACTTC. It codes for CASSLDRATYEQYF.

In this sample, this clonotype turned up many times. V is TRBV6-2 or TRBV6-3 and J is TRBJ1-1; D is unresolved. Germline-derived CDR1 and CDR2 are MNHEY and SVGEGT. The length of the CDR3 is 17 residues. Trimming left V 2 bases short and J 1 base short, with 17 bases between. This chain's CDR3 is CASSYVLGQVGNTEAFF. CDR3 DNA sequence: TGTGCCAGCAGTTACGTCCTTGGTCAGGTGGGGAACACTGAAGCTTTCTTT.

There are a few counts of this clonotype. The CDR3 loop reads CASSPGQVVSEAFF. CDR3 nucleotide sequence: TGTGCCAGCAGCCCCGGACAGGTCGTATCTGAAGCTTTCTTT. This chain uses TRBV7-6 with TRBJ1-1; TRBD1 matches 7 bases. The CDR3 covers 14 residues. Germline CDR1 reads SGHVS; CDR2 reads FNYEAQ. J lost 6 bases, V lost 5 bases, and 9 bases had no gene match.

V usage is TRBV14 and J usage is TRBJ1-2, with no clear D. The CDR3 spans 11 residues. V was cut by 3 bases and J by 9 bases, with 8 bases left in between. CDR1 is SGHDN, CDR2 FVKESK, per germline. Written as DNA, the CDR3 is TGTGCCAGCAGCCAGGGGATCCGCTACACCTTC. Its protein is CASSQGIRYTF.

This clonotype was observed a few times. The rearrangement joins TRBV9 to TRBJ2-3; D uncertain. The germline V gene has CDR1 SGDLS and CDR2 YYNGEE. Trimming left V 0 bases short and J 11 bases short, with 13 bases between. The CDR3 runs to 13 residues. In DNA form, the CDR3 reads TGTGCCAGCAGCGTAGGAGGCAGGACCGAGCAGTATTTT. Protein: CASSVGGRTEQYF.

V usage is TRBV20-1 and J usage is TRBJ2-3, with D unresolved. The CDR3 loop spans 14 amino acids. Germline assignment: CDR1 DFQATT and CDR2 SNEGSKA (reference sequence). V was shortened by 5 bases and J by 0 bases, with 12 bases between the two germline ends. CDR3 in amino acids: CSAYREISTDTQYF. CDR3 DNA sequence: TGCAGTGCTTACAGAGAAATTAGCACAGATACGCAGTATTTT.